This TCR beta chain was recorded in a study of blood T cell repertoires in COVID-19. CDR1 is SGHDT, CDR2 YYEEEE, per germline. The CDR3 length is 13 residues. Trimming took 4 bases from V and 0 from J, leaving 7 bases between them. Here immunoSEQ multiplex PCR was the method, and the copy in TCRdb shows in-frame clones only, minus some. The sample has about 82,000 clones; 80% are singletons. The sample taken for sequencing was peripheral blood. The rearrangement links TRBV5-6 to TRBJ1-1; D gene unclear. The sequence derives from a woman between 35 and 50 years old with active or convalescent COVID-19. CDR3 protein: CASSLTVNTEAFF. Written as DNA, the CDR3 is TGTGCCAGCAGCCTTACAGTGAACACTGAAGCTTTCTTT.